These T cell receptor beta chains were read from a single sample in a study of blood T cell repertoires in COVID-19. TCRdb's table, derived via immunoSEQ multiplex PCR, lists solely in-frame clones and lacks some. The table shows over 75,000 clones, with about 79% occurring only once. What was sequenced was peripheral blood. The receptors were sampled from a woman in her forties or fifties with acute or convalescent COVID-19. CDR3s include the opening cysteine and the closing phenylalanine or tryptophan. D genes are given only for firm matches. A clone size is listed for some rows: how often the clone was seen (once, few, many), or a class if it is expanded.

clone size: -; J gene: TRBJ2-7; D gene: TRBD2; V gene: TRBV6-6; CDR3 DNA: TGTGCCAGTGGAACCTGGACTAGCGGGAGGTACGAGCAGTACTTC; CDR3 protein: CASGTWTSGRYEQYF
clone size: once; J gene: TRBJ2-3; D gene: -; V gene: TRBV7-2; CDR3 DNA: TGTGCCAGCAGCTTTTCACAACAGCGGCGCAATACGCAGTATTTT; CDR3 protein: CASSFSQQRRNTQYF
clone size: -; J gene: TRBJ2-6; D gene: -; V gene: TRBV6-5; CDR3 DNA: TGTGCCAGCAGTTCCCCCTTTGGGGCCAACGTCCTGACTTTC; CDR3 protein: CASSSPFGANVLTF
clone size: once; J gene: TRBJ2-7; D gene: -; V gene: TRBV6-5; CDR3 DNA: TGTGCCAGCAGTTACTCGCAGACTAGTGACGAGCAGTACTTC; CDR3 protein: CASSYSQTSDEQYF
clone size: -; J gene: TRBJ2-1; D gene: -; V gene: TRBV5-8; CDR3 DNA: TGTGCCAGCAGGGGGCTATCCCCCTACAATGAGCAGTTCTTC; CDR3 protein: CASRGLSPYNEQFF
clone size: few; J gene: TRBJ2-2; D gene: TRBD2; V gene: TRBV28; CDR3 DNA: TGTGCCAGCAGTTTATCCCTAGCGGGGGAGGCCGGGGAGCTGTTTTTT; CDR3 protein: CASSLSLAGEAGELFF
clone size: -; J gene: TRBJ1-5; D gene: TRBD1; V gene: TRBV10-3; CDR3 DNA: TGTGCCATCAGTCCCGGGACAGGGGGCAATCAGCCCCAGCATTTT; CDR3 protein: CAISPGTGGNQPQHF
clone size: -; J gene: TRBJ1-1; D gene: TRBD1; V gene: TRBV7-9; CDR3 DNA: TGTGCCAGCAGCCTGACCCTCGGACAGGGAGAAGCTTTCTTT; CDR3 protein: CASSLTLGQGEAFF
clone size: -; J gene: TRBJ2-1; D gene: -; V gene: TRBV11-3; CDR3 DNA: TGTGCCAGCAGCTTAGGAGGGCTAGAACGGGAGCAGTTCTTC; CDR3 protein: CASSLGGLEREQFF
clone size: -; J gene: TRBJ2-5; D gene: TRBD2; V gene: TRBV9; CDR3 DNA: TGTGCCAGCAGCGTAGGGGGTAGCGGGAGTGAGACCCAGTACTTC; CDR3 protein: CASSVGGSGSETQYF
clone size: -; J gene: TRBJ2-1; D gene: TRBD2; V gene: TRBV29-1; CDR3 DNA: TGCAGCGTTGAACCGGGGACTAGCGGGGGACCGGCGAACCACGAGTTAGGGCAGTTCTTC; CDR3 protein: CSVEPGTSGGPANHELGQFF
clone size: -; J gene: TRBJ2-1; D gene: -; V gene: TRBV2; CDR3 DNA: TGTGCCAGCAGTGAATCTATTACGCGGGGCTACAATGAGCAGTTCTTC; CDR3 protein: CASSESITRGYNEQFF
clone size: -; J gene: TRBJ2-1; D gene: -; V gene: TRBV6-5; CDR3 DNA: TGTGCCAGCAGTTATTTCAGGGGGGTCGCTCGGAATGAGCAGTTCTTC; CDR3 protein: CASSYFRGVARNEQFF
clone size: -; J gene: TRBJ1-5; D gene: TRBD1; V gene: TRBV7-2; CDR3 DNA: TGTGCCAGCAGCTCAGGGGGCAGCAATCAGCCCCAGCATTTT; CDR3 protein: CASSSGGSNQPQHF
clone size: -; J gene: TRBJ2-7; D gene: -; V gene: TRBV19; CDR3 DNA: TGTGCCAGTACCCCGACGGCGGACTCCTCCTACGAGCAGTACTTC; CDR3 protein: CASTPTADSSYEQYF
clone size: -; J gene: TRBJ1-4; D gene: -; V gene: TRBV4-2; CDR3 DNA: TGTGCCAGCAGCCAAGGGGGGGTCGGGGAAAAACTGTTTTTT; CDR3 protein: CASSQGGVGEKLFF
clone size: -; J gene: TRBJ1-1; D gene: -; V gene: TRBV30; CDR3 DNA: TGTGCCTGGACCAGGGAATCTGAAGCTTTCTTT; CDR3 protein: CAWTRESEAFF
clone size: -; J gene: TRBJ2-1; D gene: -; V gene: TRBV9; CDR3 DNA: TGTGCCAGCAGCGTAGGTGTTCTAGTTAGTGAGCAGTTCTTC; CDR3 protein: CASSVGVLVSEQFF
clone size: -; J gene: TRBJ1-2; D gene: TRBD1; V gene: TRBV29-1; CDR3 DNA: TGCAGCGCCGGAACCGACAGGGTTGGCTACACCTTC; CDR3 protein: CSAGTDRVGYTF
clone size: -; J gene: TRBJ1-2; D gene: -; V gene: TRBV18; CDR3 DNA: TGTGCCAGCTCCGTGGGGGCACAGCAATATGGCTACACCTTC; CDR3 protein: CASSVGAQQYGYTF
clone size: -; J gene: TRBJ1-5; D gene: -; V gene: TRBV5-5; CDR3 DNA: TGTGCCAGCAGCTTGCAGGACAGAGGAAATCAGCCCCAGCATTTT; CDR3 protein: CASSLQDRGNQPQHF
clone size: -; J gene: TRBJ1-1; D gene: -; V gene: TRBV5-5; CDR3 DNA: TGTGCCAGCAGCTTAAACACAGGGACGGGTGTCACTGAAGCTTTCTTT; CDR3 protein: CASSLNTGTGVTEAFF
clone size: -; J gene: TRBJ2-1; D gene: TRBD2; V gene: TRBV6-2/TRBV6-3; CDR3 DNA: TGTGCCAGCAGTCTAGCGGGAGGGCCGGGCAATGAGCAGTTCTTC; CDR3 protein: CASSLAGGPGNEQFF